The rows below give T cell receptor beta chains drawn from one sample of a study of blood T cell repertoires in COVID-19. Profiling relied on immunoSEQ multiplex PCR, and the TCRdb table lists in-frame clones only, not all of them. The sample carries tens of thousands of clones, approximately 88% recorded once. Specimen: peripheral blood. The receptors originated from a man between 65 and 85 years old with acute or convalescent COVID-19. CDR3s leave out the opening cysteine and the closing phenylalanine or tryptophan.

v_gene,len,CDR3aa
TRBV28,12,ASRIGTWALEQY
TRBV6-1,14,ASSESAAALSYEQY
TRBV6-5,11,ASSPSPAQPQH
TRBV5-6,12,ASSLARGVDGYT
TRBV6-6,13,ASRLQGSRNEKLF
TRBV7-9,10,ASSLDSGRQY
TRBV28,13,ASRLRLADFYEQF
TRBV5-5,14,ASTISGSSSYNEQF
TRBV10-3,12,AISDIVGATEAF
TRBV5-1,14,ASSLDSIGSGNTIY
TRBV6-6,14,ASSYSPRTGDYGYT
TRBV28,12,ASRFTGGSYEQY
TRBV28,14,ASRARGPSYNSPLH
TRBV24-1,14,ATSATSGSSENIQY
TRBV20-1,14,SASGGLGGEVDEQF
TRBV5-1,11,ASSRAGGAEQY
TRBV11-2,14,ASSPLVGGRMGEQF
TRBV19,13,ASSTDNFPNEKLF
TRBV4-3,14,ASSQDGGVGANVLT
TRBV19,10,ASSGTTVTQY
TRBV2,13,ASSGLAGIKDTQY
TRBV12-3/TRBV12-4,11,ASSTGGAGELF
TRBV18,12,ASSRQGVDYGYT
TRBV6-1,14,ASSETPIQREFEQY
TRBV19,15,ASSTTGTGAFHGELF
TRBV4-3,12,ASSQDRDWMGYT
TRBV7-2,17,ASSLGASGNHRAYNEQF
TRBV6-2/TRBV6-3,12,ASSGRQGGSPLH
TRBV7-6,13,ASSNLGTEYNEQF
TRBV2,11,ASSIASGNTIY
TRBV5-4,14,ASSPGGGVKVELQY
TRBV28,12,ASYDSLAKNIQY
TRBV7-6,14,ASSPWTGSLTGELF
TRBV6-4,12,ASRADRGTGELF
TRBV3-1/TRBV3-2,10,ASSLEAGELF
TRBV19,17,ASSPRGIAGGPGTDTQY
TRBV6-4,11,ASSASLNTEAF
TRBV20-1,12,SASRGEYYNEQF
TRBV5-4,13,ASRPGTGPTGELF
TRBV5-6,12,ASSLAGGGTEAF
TRBV7-2,14,ASSLAHGTGAYEQY
TRBV7-2,12,ASSSDRVYSPLH
TRBV7-2,12,ASSSDRQYTEAF